The source of this T cell receptor beta chain is a study of T cells of healthy individuals. TCRdb passed the 5' RACE reads through MiXCR, listing each CDR3 protein once. The sample contains 60,000 to 75,000 distinct CDR3 sequences, about 17% of which appear only once. The table lists this clonotype with many counts. The CDR3 has 13 residues. The germline V gene has CDR1 WSHSY and CDR2 SAAADI. V lost 8 bases and J lost 5; bases outside the gene matches: 6. The gene calls are TRBV10-2 and TRBJ1-5; TRBD1 agrees at 7 bases. The sequence came from a human donor in good health. CDR3 loop: CASLDRVDQPQHF. The CDR3 DNA sequence: TGCGCCAGCCTAGACAGGGTCGATCAGCCCCAGCATTTT.